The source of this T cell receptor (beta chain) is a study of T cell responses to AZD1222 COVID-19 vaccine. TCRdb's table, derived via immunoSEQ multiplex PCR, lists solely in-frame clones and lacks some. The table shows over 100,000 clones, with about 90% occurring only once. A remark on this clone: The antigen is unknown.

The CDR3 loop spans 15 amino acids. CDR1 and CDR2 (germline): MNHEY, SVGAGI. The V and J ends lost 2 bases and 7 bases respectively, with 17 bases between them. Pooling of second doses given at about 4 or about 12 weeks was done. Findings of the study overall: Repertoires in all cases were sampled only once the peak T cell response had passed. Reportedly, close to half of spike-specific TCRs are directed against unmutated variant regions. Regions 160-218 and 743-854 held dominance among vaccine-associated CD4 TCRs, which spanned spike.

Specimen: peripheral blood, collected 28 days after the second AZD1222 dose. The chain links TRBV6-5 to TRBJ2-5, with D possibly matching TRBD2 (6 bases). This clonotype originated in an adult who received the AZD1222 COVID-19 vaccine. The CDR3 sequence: CASSYESGRRATQYF. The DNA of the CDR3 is TGTGCCAGCAGTTACGAGTCCGGGAGAAGAGCGACCCAGTACTTC.